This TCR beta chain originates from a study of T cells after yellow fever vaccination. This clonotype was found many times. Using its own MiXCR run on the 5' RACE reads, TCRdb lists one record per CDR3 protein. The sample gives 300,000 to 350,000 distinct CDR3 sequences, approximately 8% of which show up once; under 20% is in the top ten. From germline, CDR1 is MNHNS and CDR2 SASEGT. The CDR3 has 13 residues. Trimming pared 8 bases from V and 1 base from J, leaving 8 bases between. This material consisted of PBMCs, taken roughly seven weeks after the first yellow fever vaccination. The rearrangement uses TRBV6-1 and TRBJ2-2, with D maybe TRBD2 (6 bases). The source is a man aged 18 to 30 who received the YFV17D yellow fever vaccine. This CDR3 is CASVEGNTGELFF. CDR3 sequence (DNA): TGTGCCAGCGTGGAGGGGAACACCGGGGAGCTGTTTTTT.